A single T cell receptor (beta chain) is shown here with its context. Its specificity is not known. This record comes from a study of cytomegalovirus exposure and HLA in healthy donors. General study points: A few chains linked to CMV were shown in vitro to be specific for CMV antigens.

The CDR3 consists of 15 residues. J gave up 7 bases and V 3 bases, and 11 bases lay outside the gene matches. Germline-derived CDR1 and CDR2 are LGHNA and YNFKEQ. PCR primers comprised 60 Vbeta and 13 Jbeta primers. The protocol was immunoSEQ multiplex PCR, while the TCRdb copy is restricted to in-frame clones and leaves out a portion. The profile covers about 160,000 clones, with around 80% appearing a single time and approximately 1.5% taken by the ten largest. The chain combines TRBV4-2 with TRBJ2-7, with 8 bases fitting TRBD2. Material: PBMCs. The source of this sequence is a male donor in good health and CMV-seronegative. The CDR3 DNA reads TGTGCCAGCAGCCAGCTCCCGGGGGGGGTGGGAGAGCAGTACTTC. Its protein product is CASSQLPGGVGEQYF.